This TCR beta chain came from a study of molecular identifiers for immune sequencing clone quantification listed by TCRdb under 2018. Looking at the study overall: In a replicate experiment, RNA from roughly 18,000 or 92,000 naive CD8 T cells was split into five aliquots, four of which were sequenced. This methods study used CD8 T cells to benchmark TCR RNA copy counting and molecular-identifier clustering-based TCR repertoire sequencing (MIDCIRS).

What the research found in general, with its limitations: A single cell's worth of spiked-in Jurkat TCR RNA was reported detectable even among around 1 million naive CD8 T cells. In CMV-specific effector cells, over 99% of molecules were held by clones above 20 RNA copies, whereas under 1% of molecules were held by such clones in naive cells. Without barcode sub-clustering, chimeric consensus sequences inflated TCR diversity; chimeras reached as high as 47%. Modeling gave about three recovered TCR RNA copies per cell versus about 10 by digital PCR, implying about 30% capture efficiency. Highly expanded clone sizes could be underestimated because identical TCR molecules may share a barcode. The naive libraries included spiked-in Jurkat TCR RNA (under eleven copies' worth), and this Jurkat TCR RNA is not part of the donor repertoire.

There are many counts of this clonotype. The antigen it binds to is not known. No per-base quality is available; no much larger clone lies one base away. Receptor amplification or capture employed PCR. TCRdb shows the sequencer as Illumina HiSeq 4000. Preparation of bulk TCR libraries followed a previously described approach, with the TCR primers listed in Table S5. Total RNA was purified with the Qiagen AllPrep DNA/RNA kit. Before analysis, reads from multiple sequencing runs of the same library were pooled. For the original study's pipeline: Reads were retained only if their TCR constant sequence matched exactly, and those retained reads were trimmed to 150 nt and grouped according to their 12-nt molecular barcodes. Reads in each barcode group were sub-clustered using a 15% Levenshtein threshold, and a quality-weighted consensus sequence was built for each RNA molecule. Non-functional sequences were excluded, and lower-count sequences lying one edit away from another sequence were also excluded. Based on fitting two negative binomial distributions, any barcode sub-cluster with under 20% of the maximum read count was discarded. In TCRdb, the public reads were trimmed at Q25 with fastp and aligned with MiXCR, with productive beta chains retained. Each CDR3 protein appears once, grouped with its most common genes and DNA. TCRdb's processing, not the authors' own work, is the source of the V and J calls. The table for this sample lists 300,000 to 350,000 distinct CDR3 sequences; about a fifth of them were counted only once. The top ten clones comprise 0.81% of the sample.

Libraries of naive CD8 T cells were built from about 21,000 to 970,000 sorted cells, with 10%, 30% or 50% of the purified RNA used. Naive CD8 T cells, defined as CD8+CD4-CCR7+CD45RA+, were FACS-sorted into RLT Plus buffer on a BD FACSAria II. To test detection sensitivity, Jurkat RNA equal to approximately 10 TCR copies was added to samples of roughly 19,000-1,100,000 naive CD8 T cells. CD8 T cells were enriched using RosetteSep CD8+ T Cell Enrichment Cocktail and Ficoll-Paque, and the enriched cells then underwent ACK red cell lysis. V loses 0 bases, J loses 4 bases, and the germline ends lie 16 bases apart. CDR1 is given as LGHNA and CDR2 as YSLEER, both from the germline V gene. The CDR3 spans 17 residues, from the cysteine through the phenylalanine. Just the 51-base CDR3 DNA is kept, in frame starting at base 1.

Rearrangement joined TRBV4-3 to TRBJ1-5; the D gene is not confidently resolved. This TCR came from a human donor in good health. Some libraries in this study had Jurkat cell RNA spiked in. Sequenced input: naive CD8+ T cells from blood, with Jurkat cell RNA spiked in. According to the study, the label for this sample's cell subset or site signals: FACS-sorted CD8+CD4-CCR7+CD45RA+ naive T cells. The CDR3 region has the sequence CASSQDRTAALNQPQHF. The DNA sequence is given as TGCGCCAGCAGCCAAGATAGAACGGCGGCTCTGAATCAGCCCCAGCATTTT.